The 18 T cell receptor beta chains given below trace back to one sample, sequenced in a study of control samples from healthy donors and cancer patients. Clones were read by immunoSEQ multiplex PCR, and TCRdb kept only the in-frame ones, dropping some. In the table there are some 150,000 clones, about 89% of which are singletons. Sequencing was performed on blood. These receptors all come from a young man in good health.

The rearrangement links TRBV11-2 to TRBJ2-7; D perhaps matches TRBD2 (6 bases). The CDR3 totals 16 residues. Per germline, CDR1 SGHAT and CDR2 FQNNGV. V lost 6 bases to trimming and J lost 3 bases, with 21 bases between them. The CDR3 bases are TGTGCCAGCAGGACTTTGGGGGGTCTAACTCACTACGAGCAGTACTTC. It codes for CASRTLGGLTHYEQYF.

The chain links TRBV6-5 to TRBJ2-1; D not certain. The CDR3 totals 13 residues. The germline V gene encodes CDR1 MNHEY and CDR2 SVGAGI. V lost 5 bases, J lost 0 bases, and 5 bases lay in between. The CDR3 DNA follows: TGTGCCAGCAGTCAGTACTCCTACAATGAGCAGTTCTTC. This codes for CASSQYSYNEQFF.

The V call is TRBV6-2 or TRBV6-3, the J call TRBJ2-7; D remains unclear. V was cut by 0 bases and J by 2 bases, with 11 bases left in between. In germline, CDR1 is MNHEY, CDR2 SVGEGT. This CDR3 spans 15 amino acids. CDR3 loop: CASSYSSAEAYEQYF. The CDR3 nucleotides are TGTGCCAGCAGTTACTCGTCGGCGGAAGCCTACGAGCAGTACTTC.

The chain carries TRBV9 and TRBJ2-7, with TRBD2 matching 7 bases. The length of the CDR3 is 14 residues. Germline CDR1 and CDR2: SGDLS and YYNGEE. V trimming: 0 bases; J trimming: 4 bases; junction bases outside the gene matches: 4. CDR3 in amino acids: CASSVGGSNYEQYF. The CDR3 DNA follows: TGTGCCAGCAGCGTAGGCGGGAGTAATTACGAGCAGTACTTC.

The rearrangement uses TRBV5-4 and TRBJ1-2; the D is unclear. The CDR3 runs to 13 residues. The germline gives CDR1 SGHNT, CDR2 YYREEE (reference sequence). The V gene lost 0 bases and the J gene lost 7 bases, with 10 bases spanning the gap. The CDR3 here is CASSLDRTRGYTF. The CDR3 DNA follows: TGTGCCAGCAGCTTGGACCGAACGCGTGGCTACACCTTC.

The J gene is TRBJ1-4, the V gene TRBV4-1; unclear D gene. Trimming pared 1 base from V and 8 bases from J, leaving 8 bases between. CDR3 length: 13 amino acids. CDR1 is MGHRA, CDR2 YSYEKL, per germline. DNA of the CDR3: TGCGCCAGCAGCCAAGTCCGGGGAGAAAAACTGTTTTTT. This translates into CASSQVRGEKLFF.

This chain uses TRBV10-3 with TRBJ2-7; 7 bases agree with TRBD1. From germline, CDR1 is ENHRY and CDR2 SYGVKD. The length of the CDR3 is 13 residues. The V segment lost 3 bases and the J segment 4 bases; nucleotides outside the gene matches: 3. The DNA for the CDR3 is TGTGCCATCAGTGAAAGGGACAGATACGAGCAGTACTTC. Translation: CAISERDRYEQYF.

V and J are TRBV6-5 and TRBJ1-5; possible D gene TRBD1, 6 bases. The CDR3 is made up of 15 amino acids. V was trimmed by 5 bases and J by 0 bases, leaving 11 bases between them. CDR1 is MNHEY and CDR2 is SVGAGI in the germline V gene. DNA of the CDR3: TGTGCCAGCAGTCACTACAGGGATAGCAATCAGCCCCAGCATTTT. Protein sequence: CASSHYRDSNQPQHF.

The V and J genes are TRBV7-9 and TRBJ2-3; TRBD2 agrees at 13 bases. J lost 3 bases, V lost 3 bases, and 3 bases had no gene match. Looked up from germline, CDR1 is SEHNR and CDR2 is FQNEAQ (reference sequence). The length of the CDR3 is 16 residues. The CDR3 DNA reads TGTGCCAGCAGCTTGGGACTAGCGGGGTTGACAGATACGCAGTATTTT. Translated, it gives CASSLGLAGLTDTQYF. Full variable domain (remainder filled in from reference TRBV7-9 and TRBJ2-3): DTGVSQNPRHKITKRGQNVTFRCDPISEHNRLYWYRQTLGQGPEFLTYFQNEAQLEKSRLLSDRFSAERPKGSFSTLEIQRTEQGDSAMYLCASSLGLAGLTDTQYFGPGTRLTVL.

The chain is built from TRBV6-4 and TRBJ2-1, with D maybe TRBD1 (6 bases). The CDR3 covers 14 residues. Germline assignment: CDR1 MRHNA and CDR2 SNTAGT. Trimming cost V 3 bases and J 9 bases, with 15 bases left between them. The CDR3 DNA reads TGTGCCAGCAGTGAGTCAGGGGACCAGGGTGAGCAGTTCTTC. Amino acids: CASSESGDQGEQFF.

The chain links TRBV4-3 to TRBJ2-3; D is possibly TRBD2 (6 bases). Per germline, CDR1 LGHNA and CDR2 YSLEER. This CDR3 has 14 amino acids. The V end was cut by 4 bases, the J end by 2 bases, with 10 bases between. Written as DNA, the CDR3 is TGCGCCAGCAGCCGGGACTTAAACACAGATACGCAGTATTTT. It encodes CASSRDLNTDTQYF.

This chain links TRBV29-1 with TRBJ2-3; 7 bases align to TRBD2. The CDR3 has 17 amino acids. Germline V gene sequence: CDR1 SQVTM, CDR2 ANQGSEA. V trimming: 0 bases; J trimming: 4 bases; junction bases outside the gene matches: 13. The CDR3 here is CSVEEAGNHLVPDTQYF. The CDR3 DNA reads TGCAGCGTTGAAGAAGCGGGAAACCACTTGGTCCCAGATACGCAGTATTTT.

In its sample, this clone was seen once. The CDR3 bases are TGCGCCAGCAGGTTAGGAGCATTTGGGGCCGAAAAACTGTTTTTT. This encodes CASRLGAFGAEKLFF. This sequence joins TRBV5-1 and TRBJ1-4, with D maybe TRBD1 (5 bases). The CDR3 is 15 amino acids. Trimming took 5 bases from V and 8 from J, leaving 19 bases between them. Looked up from germline, CDR1 is SGHRS and CDR2 is YFSETQ.

V usage is TRBV19 and J usage is TRBJ2-1, with D unclear. CDR1 LNHDA and CDR2 SQIVND come from the germline V gene (reference sequence). There are 15 residues in the CDR3. The ends were cut back, 1 base at V and 5 bases at J, with 12 bases in the middle. The CDR3, as DNA: TGTGCCAGTAGTATAGGACCGGAGTTGGACAATGAGCAGTTCTTC. This translates into CASSIGPELDNEQFF.

This chain connects TRBV24-1 to TRBJ2-7; tentative D call: TRBD1 (7 bases). The CDR3 covers 16 residues. Germline CDR1 and CDR2: KGHDR and SFDVKD. The V end lost 4 bases, the J end lost 2 bases, and 17 bases lay between the germline ends. The CDR3 here is CATSETGGTAPYEQYF. As DNA, the CDR3 is TGTGCCACCAGTGAAACCGGCGGGACAGCACCCTACGAGCAGTACTTC.

About this clone: This same CDR3 is encoded by further DNA sequences in the sample. The genes are TRBV5-6 and TRBJ2-7; D is ambiguous. With 0 bases removed from V and 1 base from J, the gap between germline ends came to 5 bases. Germline V gene sequence: CDR1 SGHDT, CDR2 YYEEEE. The CDR3 covers 13 residues. Written as DNA, the CDR3 is TGTGCCAGCAGCTTGGGGCAGTCCTACGAGCAGTACTTC. Translation gives CASSLGQSYEQYF.

The chain carries TRBV5-1 and TRBJ2-2, with 11 bases fitting TRBD2. V lost 4 bases to trimming and J lost 1 base; unmatched junction nucleotides: 9. Per germline, CDR1 SGHRS and CDR2 YFSETQ. The CDR3 spans 18 residues. CDR3 in DNA: TGCGCCAGCAGCCCCCCCCCTAGCGGGGGGCAGAACACCGGGGAGCTGTTTTTT. Its translation is CASSPPPSGGQNTGELFF.

This rearrangement joins TRBV7-3 to TRBJ2-1; TRBD2 is a possible D gene (6 bases). Deletions cut 5 bases from V and 5 bases from J, with 16 bases between. The CDR3 has 15 residues. The V gene's germline CDR1 is SGHTA and CDR2 FQGTGA. As DNA, the CDR3 is TGTGCCAGCAGCCCCCTCGGGACTTCCAACAATGAGCAGTTCTTC. Its translation: CASSPLGTSNNEQFF.